This T cell receptor beta chain was observed in a study of blood T cell repertoires in COVID-19. Study-level information: Sources were T cells, B-cell-depleted T cells, or PBMCs; the material itself was cDNA or gDNA.

TCRdb keeps only in-frame clones here, not all; method: immunoSEQ multiplex PCR. The sample lists under 250,000 clones; 83% were seen once. There are a few counts of this clone. The length of the CDR3 is 17 residues. J was trimmed by 6 bases and V by 2 bases; bases with no gene match: 10. Germline assignment: CDR1 LGHNA and CDR2 YSLEER. This sequence was found in a woman between 40 and 50 years old with active or convalescent COVID-19. The V call is TRBV4-3, the J call TRBJ1-6, with TRBD1 identical over 7 bases. Sequencing was carried out using peripheral blood. The CDR3 sequence is CASSQYTGDWGNSPLHF. Here the CDR3 DNA reads TGCGCCAGCAGCCAATACACAGGGGATTGGGGTAATTCACCCCTCCACTTT.